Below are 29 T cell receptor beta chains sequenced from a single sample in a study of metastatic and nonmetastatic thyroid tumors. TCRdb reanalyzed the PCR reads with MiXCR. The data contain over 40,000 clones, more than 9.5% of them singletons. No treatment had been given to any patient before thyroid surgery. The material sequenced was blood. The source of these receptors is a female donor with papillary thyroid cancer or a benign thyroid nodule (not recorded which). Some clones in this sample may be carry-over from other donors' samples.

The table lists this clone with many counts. The CDR3 DNA follows: TGTGCCAGCAGCTACCGTCAAGCGGGAGCATCCTACAATGAGCAGTTCTTC. It specifies CASSYRQAGASYNEQFF. The chain uses TRBV7-2 and TRBJ2-1, with 8 nucleotides matching TRBD2. The germline V gene has CDR1 SGHTA and CDR2 FQGNSA. The V and J ends lost 4 bases and 1 base, in that order; junction bases with no gene match: 9. The CDR3 covers 17 residues.

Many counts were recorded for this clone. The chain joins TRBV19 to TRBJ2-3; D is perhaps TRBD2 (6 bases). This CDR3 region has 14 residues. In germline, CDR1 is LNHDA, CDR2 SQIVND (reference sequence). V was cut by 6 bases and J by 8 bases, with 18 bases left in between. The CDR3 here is CASSLTRSRGTQYF. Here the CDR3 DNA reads TGTGCCAGTAGCCTGACTAGGAGTCGTGGTACGCAGTATTTT. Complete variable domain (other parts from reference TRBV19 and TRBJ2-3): DGGITQSPKYLFRKEGQNVTLSCEQNLNHDAMYWYRQDPGQGLRLIYYSQIVNDFQKGDIAEGYSVSREKKESFPLTVTSAQKNPTAFYLCASSLTRSRGTQYFGPGTRLTVL.

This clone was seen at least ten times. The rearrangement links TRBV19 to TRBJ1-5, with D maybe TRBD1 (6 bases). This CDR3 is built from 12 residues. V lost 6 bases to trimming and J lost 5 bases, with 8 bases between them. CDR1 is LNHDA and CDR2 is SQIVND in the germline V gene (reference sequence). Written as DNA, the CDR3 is TGTGCCAGTAGGGCAGGGGATCAGCCCCAGCATTTT. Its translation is CASRAGDQPQHF.

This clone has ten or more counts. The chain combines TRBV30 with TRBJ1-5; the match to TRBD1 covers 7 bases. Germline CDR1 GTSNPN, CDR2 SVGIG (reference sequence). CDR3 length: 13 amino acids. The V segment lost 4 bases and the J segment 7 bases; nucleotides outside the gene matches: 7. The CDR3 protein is CAWTDRVKQPQHF. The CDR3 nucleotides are TGTGCCTGGACCGACAGGGTCAAGCAGCCCCAGCATTTT. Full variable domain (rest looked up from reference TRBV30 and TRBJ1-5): SQTIHQWPATLVQPVGSPLSLECTVEGTSNPNLYWYRQAAGRGLQLLFYSVGIGQISSEVPQNLSASRPQDRQFILSSKKLLLSDSGFYLCAWTDRVKQPQHFGDGTRLSIL.

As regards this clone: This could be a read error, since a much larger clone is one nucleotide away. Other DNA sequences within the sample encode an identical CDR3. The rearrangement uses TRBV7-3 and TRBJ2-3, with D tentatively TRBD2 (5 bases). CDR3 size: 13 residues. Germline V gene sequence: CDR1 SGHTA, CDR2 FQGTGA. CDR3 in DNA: TGTGCTAGCAGGCTTACGTCGGGGGATACGCAGTATTTT. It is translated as CASRLTSGDTQYF.

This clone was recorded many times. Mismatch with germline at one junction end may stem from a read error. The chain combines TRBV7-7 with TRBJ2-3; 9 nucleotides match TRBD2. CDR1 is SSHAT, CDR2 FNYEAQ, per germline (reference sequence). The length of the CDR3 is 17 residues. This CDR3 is CASSPAPASGTIDTQYF. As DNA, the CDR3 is TGTGCTAGCAGCCCAGCCCCGGCTAGCGGGACGATAGATACGCAGTATTTT.

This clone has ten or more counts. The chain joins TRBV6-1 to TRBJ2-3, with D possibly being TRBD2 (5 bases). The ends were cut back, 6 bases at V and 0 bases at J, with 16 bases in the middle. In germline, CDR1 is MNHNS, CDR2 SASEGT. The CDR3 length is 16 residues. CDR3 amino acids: CASSLLGGSSTDTQYF. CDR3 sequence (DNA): TGTGCCAGCAGCCTCCTAGGAGGTAGTAGCACAGATACGCAGTATTTT.

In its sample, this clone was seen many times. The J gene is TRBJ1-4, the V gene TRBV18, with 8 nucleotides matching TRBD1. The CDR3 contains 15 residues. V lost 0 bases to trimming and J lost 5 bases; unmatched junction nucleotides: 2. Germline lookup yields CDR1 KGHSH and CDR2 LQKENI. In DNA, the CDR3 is TGTGCCAGCTCACCACCGAACAGGGGGAATGAAAAACTGTTTTTT. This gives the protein CASSPPNRGNEKLFF.

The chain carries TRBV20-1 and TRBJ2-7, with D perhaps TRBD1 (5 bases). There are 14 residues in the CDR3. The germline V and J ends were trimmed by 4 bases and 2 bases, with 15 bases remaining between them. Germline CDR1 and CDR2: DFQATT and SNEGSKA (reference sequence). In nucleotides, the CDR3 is TGCAGTGCTATAGGCCCCTCAGGGCCCTACGAGCAGTACTTC. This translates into CSAIGPSGPYEQYF.

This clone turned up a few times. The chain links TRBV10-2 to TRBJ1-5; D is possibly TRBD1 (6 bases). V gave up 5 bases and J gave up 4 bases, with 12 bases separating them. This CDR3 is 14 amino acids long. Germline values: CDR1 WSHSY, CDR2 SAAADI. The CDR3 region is CASSWGLRNQPQHF. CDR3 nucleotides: TGCGCCAGCAGTTGGGGGCTACGGAATCAGCCCCAGCATTTT.

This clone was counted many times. In DNA form, the CDR3 reads TGTGCCATCGGCAGGGACAGGGCCCACTATGGCTACACCTTC. Residues: CAIGRDRAHYGYTF. The rearrangement joins TRBV10-3 to TRBJ1-2, with TRBD1 identical over 9 bases. This CDR3 comprises 14 residues. J gave up 3 bases and V 8 bases, and 7 bases lay outside the gene matches. The V gene's germline CDR1 is ENHRY and CDR2 SYGVKD.

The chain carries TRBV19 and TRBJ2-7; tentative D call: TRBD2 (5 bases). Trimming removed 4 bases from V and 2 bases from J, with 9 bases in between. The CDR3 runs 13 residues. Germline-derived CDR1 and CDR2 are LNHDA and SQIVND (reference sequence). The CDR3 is CASSSTGTYEQYF. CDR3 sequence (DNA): TGTGCCAGTAGTAGTACCGGGACCTACGAGCAGTACTTC.

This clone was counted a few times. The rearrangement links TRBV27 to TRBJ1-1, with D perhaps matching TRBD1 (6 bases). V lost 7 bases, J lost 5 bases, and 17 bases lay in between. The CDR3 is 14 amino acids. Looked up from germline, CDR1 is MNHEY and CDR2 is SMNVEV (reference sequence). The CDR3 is CASIITGLGTEAFF. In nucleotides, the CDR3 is TGTGCCAGCATTATTACAGGGCTGGGGACTGAAGCTTTCTTT.

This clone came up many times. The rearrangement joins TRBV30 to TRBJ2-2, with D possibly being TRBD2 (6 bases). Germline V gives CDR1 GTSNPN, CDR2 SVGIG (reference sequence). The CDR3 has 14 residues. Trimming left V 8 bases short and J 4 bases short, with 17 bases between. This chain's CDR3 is CALGEARGTGELFF. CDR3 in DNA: TGTGCCCTGGGGGAGGCCCGAGGCACCGGGGAGCTGTTTTTT. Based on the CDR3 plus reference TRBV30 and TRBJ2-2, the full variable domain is SQTIHQWPATLVQPVGSPLSLECTVEGTSNPNLYWYRQAAGRGLQLLFYSVGIGQISSEVPQNLSASRPQDRQFILSSKKLLLSDSGFYLCALGEARGTGELFFGEGSRLTVL.

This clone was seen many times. CDR3 sequence reads: CASSTGANTEAFF. CDR3 in DNA: TGTGCCAGCAGTACAGGGGCGAACACTGAAGCTTTCTTT. The chain couples TRBV2 to TRBJ1-1; the match to TRBD1 covers 7 bases. The V gene end was trimmed by 5 bases and the J gene end by 1 base; junction bases not matched to a gene: 1. Germline V gene sequence: CDR1 SNHLY, CDR2 FYNNEI. The CDR3 spans 13 residues.

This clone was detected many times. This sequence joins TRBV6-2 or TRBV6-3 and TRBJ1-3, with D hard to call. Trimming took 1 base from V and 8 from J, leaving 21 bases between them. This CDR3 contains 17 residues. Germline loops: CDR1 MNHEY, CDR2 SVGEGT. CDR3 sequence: CASSYWGGVLRGDTIYF. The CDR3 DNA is TGTGCCAGCAGTTACTGGGGAGGAGTCCTCCGAGGAGACACCATATATTTT.

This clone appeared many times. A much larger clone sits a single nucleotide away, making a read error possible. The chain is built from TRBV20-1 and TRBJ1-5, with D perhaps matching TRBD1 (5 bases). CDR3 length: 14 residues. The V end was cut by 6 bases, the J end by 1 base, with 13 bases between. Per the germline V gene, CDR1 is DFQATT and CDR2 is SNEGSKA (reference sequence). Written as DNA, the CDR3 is TGCAGTGCGAGCCCCGGACAAAGCAATCAGCCCCAGCATTTT. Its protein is CSASPGQSNQPQHF.

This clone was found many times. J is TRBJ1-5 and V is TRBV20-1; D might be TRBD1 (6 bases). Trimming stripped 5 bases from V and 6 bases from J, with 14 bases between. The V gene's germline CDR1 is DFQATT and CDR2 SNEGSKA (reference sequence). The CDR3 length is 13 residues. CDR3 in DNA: TGCAGTGCTGGTGGGGGGGCGGCTCAGCCCCAGCATTTT. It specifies CSAGGGAAQPQHF.

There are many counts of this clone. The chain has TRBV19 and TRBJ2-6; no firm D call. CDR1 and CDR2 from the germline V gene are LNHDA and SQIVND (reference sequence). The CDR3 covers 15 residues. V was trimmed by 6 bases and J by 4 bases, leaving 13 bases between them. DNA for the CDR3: TGTGCCAGTAGCTTGCCTTGGTCCGGGGCCAACGTCCTGACTTTC. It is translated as CASSLPWSGANVLTF.

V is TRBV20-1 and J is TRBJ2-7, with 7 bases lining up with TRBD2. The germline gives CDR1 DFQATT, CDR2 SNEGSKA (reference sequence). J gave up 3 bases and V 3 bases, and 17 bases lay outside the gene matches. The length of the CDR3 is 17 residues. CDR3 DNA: TGCAGTGCTAGCGGAGGACTAGACAGACCGCAAGGCTACGAGCAGTACGTC. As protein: CSASGGLDRPQGYEQYV.

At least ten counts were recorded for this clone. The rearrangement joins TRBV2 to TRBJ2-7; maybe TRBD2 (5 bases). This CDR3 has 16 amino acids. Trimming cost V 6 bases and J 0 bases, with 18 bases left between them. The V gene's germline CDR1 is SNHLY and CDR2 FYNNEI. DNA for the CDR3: TGTGCCAGCAGCACACCGAGGGCTAGGTCCTCCTACGAGCAGTACTTC. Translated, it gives CASSTPRARSSYEQYF.

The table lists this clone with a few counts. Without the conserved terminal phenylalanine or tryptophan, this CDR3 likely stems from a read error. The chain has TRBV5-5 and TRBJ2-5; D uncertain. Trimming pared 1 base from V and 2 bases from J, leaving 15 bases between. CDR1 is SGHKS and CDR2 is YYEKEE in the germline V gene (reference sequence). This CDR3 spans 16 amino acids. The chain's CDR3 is CASSLRWVVGQETQYL. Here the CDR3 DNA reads TGTGCCAGCAGCTTGCGATGGGTAGTGGGACAAGAGACCCAGTACCTC.

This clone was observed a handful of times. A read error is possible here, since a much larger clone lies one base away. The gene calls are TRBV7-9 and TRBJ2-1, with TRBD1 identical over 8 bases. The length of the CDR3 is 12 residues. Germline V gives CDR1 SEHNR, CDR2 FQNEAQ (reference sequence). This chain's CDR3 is CSSSSQGGEQFF. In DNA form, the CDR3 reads TGTTCCAGCAGCTCACAGGGGGGTGAGCAGTTCTTC.

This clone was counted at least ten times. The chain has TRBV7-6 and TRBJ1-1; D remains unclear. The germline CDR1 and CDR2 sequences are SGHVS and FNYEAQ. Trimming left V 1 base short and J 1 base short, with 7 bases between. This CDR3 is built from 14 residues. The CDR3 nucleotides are TGTGCCAGCAGCTTAGGGACGGAGAACACTGAAGCTTTCTTT. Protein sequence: CASSLGTENTEAFF.

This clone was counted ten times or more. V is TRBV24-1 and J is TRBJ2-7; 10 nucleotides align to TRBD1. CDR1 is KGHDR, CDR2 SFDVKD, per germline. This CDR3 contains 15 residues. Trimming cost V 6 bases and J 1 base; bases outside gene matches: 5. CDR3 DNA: TGTGCCACCAGTCCGAGGGACAGGGGATCCTACGAGCAGTACTTC. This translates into CATSPRDRGSYEQYF.

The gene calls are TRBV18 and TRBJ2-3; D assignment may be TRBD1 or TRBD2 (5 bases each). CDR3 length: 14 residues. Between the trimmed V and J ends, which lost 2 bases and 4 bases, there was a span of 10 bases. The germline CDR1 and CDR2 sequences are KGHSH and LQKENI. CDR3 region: CASSPLGVPDTQYF. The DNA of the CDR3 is TGTGCCAGCTCACCATTGGGGGTGCCAGATACGCAGTATTTT.

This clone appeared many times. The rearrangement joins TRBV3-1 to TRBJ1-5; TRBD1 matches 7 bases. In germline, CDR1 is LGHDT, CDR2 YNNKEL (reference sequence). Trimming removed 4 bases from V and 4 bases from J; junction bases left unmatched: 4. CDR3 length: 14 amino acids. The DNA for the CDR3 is TGTGCCAGCAGCCCGACAGGGAGGAATCAGCCCCAGCATTTT. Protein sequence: CASSPTGRNQPQHF.

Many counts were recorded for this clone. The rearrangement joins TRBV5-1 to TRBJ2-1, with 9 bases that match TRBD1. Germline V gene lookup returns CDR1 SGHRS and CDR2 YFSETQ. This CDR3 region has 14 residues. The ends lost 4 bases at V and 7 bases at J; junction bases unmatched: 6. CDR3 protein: CASSTGTGINEQFF. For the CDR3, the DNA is TGCGCCAGCAGCACCGGGACAGGGATAAATGAGCAGTTCTTC.

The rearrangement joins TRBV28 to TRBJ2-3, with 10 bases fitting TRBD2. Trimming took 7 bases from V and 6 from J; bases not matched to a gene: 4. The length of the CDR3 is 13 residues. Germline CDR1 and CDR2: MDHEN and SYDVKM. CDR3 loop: CASTAGGYDTQYF. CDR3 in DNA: TGTGCCAGCACAGCGGGAGGGTATGATACGCAGTATTTT.